Below, 18 T cell receptor beta chains from the same sample are listed, as sequenced in a study of blood T cells in healthy people across ages (dated by TCRdb to between 2015 and 2017). Library prep was done by 5' RACE. A second PCR of about 7 to 12 cycles was run with a J-beta primer mix and a sample-barcoded 5' primer. Through fastp at Q25 and MiXCR, TCRdb rebuilt clones from the public reads, retaining in-frame beta chains. Rows are combined by CDR3 protein, so each entry shows the most common genes and DNA. The sample table holds 1.5 million to 2 million distinct CDR3 sequences, of which 35% to 50% were seen once. The ten top clones hold roughly 23% of the sample. Material: blood. The receptor source for this set is a human donor in good health.

Note on this clonotype: Germline is not matched at one junction end, which may reflect a read error. CDR3 region: CATSSPLIYGYTF. The DNA of the CDR3 is TGTGCCACCAGCAGCCCACTAATCTATGGTTACACCTTC. This sequence joins TRBV15 and TRBJ1-2; no firm D call. The CDR3 extends over 13 amino acids. Germline loops: CDR1 LNHNV, CDR2 YYDKDF (reference sequence).

The V call is TRBV14, the J call TRBJ2-5; D is possibly TRBD1 (6 bases). The DNA end is more similar to TRBJ2-7, so the J call may be wrong. This CDR3 contains 17 residues. Germline V lookup: CDR1 SGHDN, CDR2 FVKESK. As DNA, the CDR3 is TGTGCCAGCAGCCAACCCCCACCGAGGGGGAAAATGGGCGAGCAGTACTTC. Translating gives CASSQPPPRGKMGEQYF.

This clonotype occurred a few times. CDR3 DNA: TGTGCCAGCAGCCAATTGTACTGGCAAGAGACCCAGTACTTC. Translation: CASSQLYWQETQYF. This chain links TRBV6-2 or TRBV6-3 with TRBJ2-5; D call uncertain. The CDR3 loop spans 14 amino acids. Germline V gene lookup returns CDR1 MNHEY and CDR2 SVGEGT. V was shortened by 6 bases and J by 2 bases, with 13 bases between the two germline ends.

The rearrangement links TRBV10-3 to TRBJ2-3, with D perhaps matching TRBD2 (7 bases). V was clipped by 6 bases and J by 14 bases, with 33 bases between them. The CDR3 consists of 17 residues. Germline V gene sequence: CDR1 ENHRY, CDR2 SYGVKD. This CDR3 reads CAISALTGGEGHGSRYF. The CDR3 DNA sequence: TGTGCCATCAGCGCCCTGACGGGGGGCGAGGGTCACGGTTCGCGGTATTTT.

This clonotype was recorded a few times. The chain employs TRBV29-1 and TRBJ2-5, with TRBD2 identical over 7 bases. The CDR3 contains 13 residues. Trimming cost V 6 bases and J 1 base; bases outside gene matches: 5. CDR1 is SQVTM, CDR2 ANQGSEA, per germline. CDR3: CSVDGGTQETQYF. CDR3 DNA: TGCAGCGTAGACGGGGGGACCCAAGAGACCCAGTACTTC.

Details on this clonotype: The junction departs from the called germline gene at one end, perhaps through a read error. The gene calls are TRBV3-1 and TRBJ2-7; D not certain. This CDR3 contains 13 residues. In germline, CDR1 is LGHDT, CDR2 YNNKEL (reference sequence). CDR3 sequence: CASSQVASYEQYF. The CDR3 DNA sequence: TGTGCCAGCAGTCAAGTAGCCTCCTACGAGCAGTACTTC.

The J gene is TRBJ2-7, the V gene TRBV9; 7 bases map to TRBD1. After removal of 3 bases from V and 5 bases from J, the junction contained 5 bases not matched to a gene. The CDR3 spans 13 residues. Germline V gives CDR1 SGDLS, CDR2 YYNGEE. CDR3 sequence reads: CASSDTGDDEQYF. CDR3 sequence (DNA): TGTGCCAGCAGCGATACAGGGGACGACGAGCAGTACTTC.

This chain connects TRBV15 to TRBJ1-2; D is perhaps TRBD1 (5 bases). CDR3 length: 14 residues. V dropped 0 bases and J dropped 12 bases, with 17 bases sitting between them. Germline V gene lookup returns CDR1 LNHNV and CDR2 YYDKDF (reference sequence). CDR3 amino acids: CATSRDRGSRGNTF. DNA of the CDR3: TGTGCCACCAGCAGAGATCGGGGCAGTAGGGGCAACACCTTC.

The gene calls are TRBV19 and TRBJ1-5; TRBD1 is a possible D gene (5 bases). The CDR3 extends over 15 amino acids. Trimming pared 3 bases from V and 0 bases from J, leaving 9 bases between. Germline values: CDR1 LNHDA, CDR2 SQIVND (reference sequence). CDR3 nucleotides: TGTGCCAGTAGTATGACAGACTATAGCAATCAGCCCCAGCATTTT. It codes for CASSMTDYSNQPQHF.

The sample holds many counts of this clonotype. This chain uses TRBV4-3 with TRBJ2-4; tentative D call: TRBD1 (5 bases). This CDR3 comprises 15 residues. Germline CDR1 reads LGHNA; CDR2 reads YSLEER. With 1 base removed from V and 1 base from J, the gap between germline ends came to 8 bases. As DNA, the CDR3 is TGCGCCAGCAGCCAAGTTTCAGGGGCCAAAAACATTCAGTACTTC. Translated, it gives CASSQVSGAKNIQYF.

This clonotype has a handful of counts. CDR3 in amino acids: CSVGTSTEAFF. CDR3 DNA: TGCAGCGTAGGGACCAGCACTGAAGCTTTCTTT. The chain carries TRBV29-1 and TRBJ1-1; D is perhaps TRBD1 (5 bases). Deletions cut 6 bases from V and 4 bases from J, with 9 bases between. Germline lookup yields CDR1 SQVTM and CDR2 ANQGSEA. This CDR3 spans 11 amino acids.

This clonotype has only a few counts. The rearrangement links TRBV29-1 to TRBJ1-1, with 7 bases that match TRBD1. Germline trimming cut 2 bases from V and 4 bases from J; bases unmatched to any gene: 4. Germline CDR1 SQVTM, CDR2 ANQGSEA. The CDR3 loop spans 13 amino acids. CDR3 coding DNA: TGCAGCGTTGAAAGGGGGCGAATCACTGAAGCTTTCTTT. This gives the protein CSVERGRITEAFF. Together with reference TRBV29-1 and TRBJ1-1, the CDR3 gives the full variable domain: SAVISQKPSRDICQRGTSLTIQCQVDSQVTMMFWYRQQPGQSLTLIATANQGSEATYESGFVIDKFPISRPNLTFSTLTVSNMSPEDSSIYLCSVERGRITEAFFGQGTRLTVV.

This clonotype was seen a few times. The chain carries TRBV7-9 and TRBJ2-6; no clear D gene. The length of the CDR3 is 14 residues. Germline values: CDR1 SEHNR, CDR2 FQNEAQ (reference sequence). The V end lost 5 bases, the J end lost 4 bases, and 9 bases lay between the germline ends. The CDR3, as DNA: TGTGCCAGCAGCCCAATCCTGGGGGCCAACGTCCTGACTTTC. Amino acids: CASSPILGANVLTF.

This chain joins TRBV6-5 and TRBJ1-2; D ambiguous. Between the trimmed V and J ends, which lost 1 base and 6 bases, there was a span of 12 bases. CDR3 length: 14 amino acids. The germline V gene encodes CDR1 MNHEY and CDR2 SVGAGI. The CDR3 here is CASSYFSQYDGYTF. CDR3 coding DNA: TGTGCCAGCAGTTACTTTTCCCAATACGATGGCTACACCTTC.

V gene TRBV12-3 or TRBV12-4 combines with J gene TRBJ2-3, with unresolved D. The CDR3 extends over 12 amino acids. The germline V and J ends were trimmed by 5 bases and 11 bases, with 14 bases remaining between them. CDR3 sequence: CASSPNADVQYF. CDR3 DNA sequence: TGTGCCAGCAGTCCGAACGCAGATGTGCAGTATTTT.

V gene TRBV4-1 combines with J gene TRBJ1-2; maybe TRBD1 (5 bases). The CDR3 is 14 amino acids. CDR1 is MGHRA, CDR2 YSYEKL, per germline. Trimming took 1 base from V and 4 from J, leaving 10 bases between them. CDR3 DNA: TGCGCCAGCAGCCAAGTAGACAGATCCTATGGCTACACCTTC. It encodes CASSQVDRSYGYTF.

Turning to this clonotype: Germline is not matched at one junction end, which may reflect a read error. The chain links TRBV5-1 to TRBJ2-4, with 8 bases lining up with TRBD2. The DNA end is more similar to TRBJ2-7, so the J call may be wrong. The CDR3 length is 13 residues. CDR1 is SGHRS and CDR2 is YFSETQ in the germline V gene. Written as DNA, the CDR3 is TGCGCCAGCAGCGGGACTAGTTCCTCCGAGCAGTACTTC. Its translation: CASSGTSSSEQYF.

The chain couples TRBV6-5 to TRBJ1-2, with 8 bases lining up with TRBD1. Per germline, CDR1 MNHEY and CDR2 SVGAGI. V was clipped by 2 bases and J by 0 bases; unmatched bases: 17. The CDR3 has 20 residues. Here the CDR3 DNA reads TGTGCCAGCAGTTACAGACAGGCGGGGACAGGCCATCTAACTAACTATGGCTACACCTTC. This encodes CASSYRQAGTGHLTNYGYTF.